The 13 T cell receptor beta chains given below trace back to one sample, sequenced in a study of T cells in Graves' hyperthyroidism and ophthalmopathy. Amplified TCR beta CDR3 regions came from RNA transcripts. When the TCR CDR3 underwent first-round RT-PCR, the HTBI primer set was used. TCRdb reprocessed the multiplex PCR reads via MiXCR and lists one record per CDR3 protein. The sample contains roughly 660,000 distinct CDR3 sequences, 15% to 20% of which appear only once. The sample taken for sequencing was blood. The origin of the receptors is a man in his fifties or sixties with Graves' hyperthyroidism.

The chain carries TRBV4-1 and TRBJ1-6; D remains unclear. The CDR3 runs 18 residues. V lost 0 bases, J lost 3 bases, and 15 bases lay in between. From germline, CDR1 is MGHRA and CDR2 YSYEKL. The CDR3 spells CASSQDPVGTGYNSPLHF. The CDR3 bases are TGCGCCAGCAGCCAAGATCCTGTGGGAACGGGCTATAATTCACCCCTCCACTTT.

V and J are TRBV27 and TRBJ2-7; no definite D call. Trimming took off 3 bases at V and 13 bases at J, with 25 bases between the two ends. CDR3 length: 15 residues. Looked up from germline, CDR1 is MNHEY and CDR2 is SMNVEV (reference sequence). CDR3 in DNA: TGTGCCAGCAGTTTTGGCAGGACCGCTAACCACGGGCAATACTTC. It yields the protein CASSFGRTANHGQYF.

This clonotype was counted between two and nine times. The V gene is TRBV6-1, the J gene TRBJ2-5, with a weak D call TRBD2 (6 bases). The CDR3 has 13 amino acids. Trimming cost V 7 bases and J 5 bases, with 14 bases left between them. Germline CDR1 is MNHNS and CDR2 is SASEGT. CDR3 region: CASTWDLRETQYF. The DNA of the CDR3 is TGTGCCAGCACCTGGGACTTGAGGGAGACCCAGTACTTC.

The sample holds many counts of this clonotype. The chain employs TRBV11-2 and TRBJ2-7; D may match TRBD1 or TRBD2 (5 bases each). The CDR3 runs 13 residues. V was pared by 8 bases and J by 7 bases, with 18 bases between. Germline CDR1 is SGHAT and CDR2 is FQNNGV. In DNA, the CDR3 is TGTGCCAGCCTGCGGCTAGGGGAGTGGGAGCAGTACTTC. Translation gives CASLRLGEWEQYF.

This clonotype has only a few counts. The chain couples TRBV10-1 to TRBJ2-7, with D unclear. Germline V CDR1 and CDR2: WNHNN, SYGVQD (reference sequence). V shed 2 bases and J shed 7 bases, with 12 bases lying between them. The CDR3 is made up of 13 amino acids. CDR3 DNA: TGCGCCAGCAGTGAGACACCAGTGAGAGAGCAGTACTTC. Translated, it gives CASSETPVREQYF.

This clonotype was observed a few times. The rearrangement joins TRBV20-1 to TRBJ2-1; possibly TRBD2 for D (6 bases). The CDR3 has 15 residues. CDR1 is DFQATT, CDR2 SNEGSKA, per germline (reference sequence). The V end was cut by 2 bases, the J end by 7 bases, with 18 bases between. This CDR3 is CSARRGGLARNEQFF. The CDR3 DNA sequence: TGCAGTGCTAGACGGGGTGGGCTAGCGCGAAATGAGCAGTTCTTC.

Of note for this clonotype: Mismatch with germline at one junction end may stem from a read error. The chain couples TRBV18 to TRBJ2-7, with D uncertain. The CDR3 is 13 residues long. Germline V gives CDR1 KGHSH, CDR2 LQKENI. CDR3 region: CASSPDRSYGQYF. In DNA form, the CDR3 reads TGTGCCAGCTCACCGGACCGAAGTTACGGGCAGTACTTC.

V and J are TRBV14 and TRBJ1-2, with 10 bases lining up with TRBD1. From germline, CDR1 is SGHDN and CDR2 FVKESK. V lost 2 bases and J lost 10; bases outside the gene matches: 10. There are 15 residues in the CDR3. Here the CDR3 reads CASSQMLPGQGIYTF. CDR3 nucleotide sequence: TGTGCCAGCAGCCAAATGCTTCCGGGACAGGGGATCTACACCTTC. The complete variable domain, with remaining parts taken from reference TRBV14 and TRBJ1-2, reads EAGVTQFPSHSVIEKGQTVTLRCDPISGHDNLYWYRRVMGKEIKFLLHFVKESKQDESGMPNNRFLAERTGGTYSTLKVQPAELEDSGVYFCASSQMLPGQGIYTFGSGTRLTVV.

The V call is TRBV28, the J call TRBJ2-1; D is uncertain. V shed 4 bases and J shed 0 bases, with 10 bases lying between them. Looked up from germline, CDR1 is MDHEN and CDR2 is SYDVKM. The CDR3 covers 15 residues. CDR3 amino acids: CASSSKANSYNEQFF. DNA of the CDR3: TGTGCCAGCAGTTCCAAGGCCAACTCCTACAATGAGCAGTTCTTC.

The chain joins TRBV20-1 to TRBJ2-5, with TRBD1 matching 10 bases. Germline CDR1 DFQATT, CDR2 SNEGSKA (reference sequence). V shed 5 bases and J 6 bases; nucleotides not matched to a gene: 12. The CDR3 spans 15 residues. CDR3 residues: CSAPRGQGFLKTQYF. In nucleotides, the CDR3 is TGCAGTGCTCCCAGGGGACAGGGGTTTCTCAAGACCCAGTACTTC.

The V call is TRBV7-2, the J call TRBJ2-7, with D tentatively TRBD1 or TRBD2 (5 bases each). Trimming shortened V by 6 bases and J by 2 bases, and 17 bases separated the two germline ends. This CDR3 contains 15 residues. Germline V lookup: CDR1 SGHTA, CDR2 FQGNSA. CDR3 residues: CASRLSRDGTYEQYF. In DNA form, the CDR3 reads TGTGCCAGCAGACTAAGCCGGGACGGCACCTACGAGCAGTACTTC. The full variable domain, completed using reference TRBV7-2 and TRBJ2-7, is GAGVSQSPSNKVTEKGKDVELRCDPISGHTALYWYRQSLGQGLEFLIYFQGNSAPDKSGLPSDRFSAERTGGSVSTLTIQRTQQEDSAVYLCASRLSRDGTYEQYFGPGTRLTVT.

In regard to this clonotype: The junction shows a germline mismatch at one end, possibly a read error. The DNA for the CDR3 is TGTGCTAGCAGCTTGAGCCAGACGAATGAGCAGTTCTTC. Protein product: CASSLSQTNEQFF. The J gene is TRBJ2-1, the V gene TRBV7-7; D is uncertain. The CDR3 length is 13 residues. Germline V gene sequence: CDR1 SSHAT, CDR2 FNYEAQ (reference sequence).

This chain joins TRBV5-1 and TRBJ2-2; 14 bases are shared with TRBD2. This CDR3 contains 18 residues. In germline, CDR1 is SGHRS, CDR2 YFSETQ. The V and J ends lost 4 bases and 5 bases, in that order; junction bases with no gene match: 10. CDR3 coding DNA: TGCGCCAGCAGCCTCCGGTTGGGACTAGCGGGAGTAACCGGGGAGCTGTTTTTT. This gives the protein CASSLRLGLAGVTGELFF.